These T cell receptor beta chains were read from a single sample in a study of cytomegalovirus exposure and HLA in healthy donors. Some clones are missing from TCRdb's copy, which holds only in-frame ones; the method was immunoSEQ multiplex PCR. The data hold fewer than 150,000 clones, with approximately 77% observed a single time. Sequencing was performed on PBMCs. All receptors derive from a man aged 25-45 years in good health and CMV-seronegative. The conserved cysteine and the conserved F or W are not part of the CDR3 here.

V: TRBV6-1; CDR3: ASSEAGEWDEQY
V: TRBV27; CDR3: ASRERRDRVVDTQY
V: TRBV27; CDR3: ASSRSGGSYEQY
V: TRBV6-1; CDR3: ASSDLQGYFTEAF
V: TRBV6-1; CDR3: ASSELSSGSYEQY
V: TRBV5-1; CDR3: ASSLAGTSGRLSHEQY
V: TRBV19; CDR3: ASSMTDSGELF
V: TRBV19; CDR3: GSWSGDGTSKAF
V: TRBV19; CDR3: ASRMDRDLISNQPQH
V: TRBV10-2; CDR3: ASSEDGETQY
V: TRBV18; CDR3: ASSPGQSNQPQH
V: TRBV6-1; CDR3: ASSEEAGGPETQY
V: TRBV5-1; CDR3: ASSPVAGAWETQY
V: TRBV9; CDR3: ASSAYSSGTGVQETQY
V: TRBV6-5; CDR3: ASRTGESGNTIY
V: TRBV5-1; CDR3: ASRPGDSHAYEQY
V: TRBV5-1; CDR3: ASSLAGANTGELF
V: TRBV5-5; CDR3: ASSLWGATNEKLF
V: TRBV28; CDR3: ASTRGGMQYGYT
V: TRBV11-2; CDR3: ASSFTPAGAYTGELF
V: TRBV4-1; CDR3: ASSQQEGAGGPYNEQF
V: TRBV19; CDR3: ASSIVSGRGETQY